Below are 5 T cell receptor beta chains sequenced from a single sample in a study of blood T cell repertoires in COVID-19. Sequencing was performed with immunoSEQ multiplex PCR; in TCRdb, only in-frame clones are kept and a portion is missing. Of about 240,000 clones listed, about nine tenths are singletons. The sample taken for sequencing was peripheral blood. Receptors were obtained from a man aged 55 to 70 with acute or convalescent COVID-19.

The chain joins TRBV5-1 to TRBJ1-5, with 7 bases identical to TRBD1. The ends lost 0 bases at V and 2 bases at J; junction bases unmatched: 2. Per the germline V gene, CDR1 is SGHRS and CDR2 is YFSETQ. This CDR3 has 15 amino acids. The CDR3: CASSLGQGGNQPQHF. In nucleotides, the CDR3 is TGCGCCAGCAGCTTGGGACAGGGCGGCAATCAGCCCCAGCATTTT.

This chain links TRBV24-1 with TRBJ1-5; the match to TRBD1 covers 8 bases. The CDR3 extends over 18 amino acids. Unmatched junction bases numbered 9, after V lost 2 bases and J lost 1 base. Germline values: CDR1 KGHDR, CDR2 SFDVKD. CDR3 sequence (DNA): TGTGCCACCAGTGATTACGGGACAGGCGAGGGAAGCAATCAGCCCCAGCATTTT. Protein: CATSDYGTGEGSNQPQHF.

The chain is built from TRBV7-2 and TRBJ2-7, with a possible D match to TRBD2 (6 bases). Germline CDR1 and CDR2: SGHTA and FQGNSA. The CDR3 spans 15 residues. Trimming pared 5 bases from V and 0 bases from J, leaving 14 bases between. The CDR3 DNA reads TGTGCCAGCAGCCGCAGTAGCGGAAGCTCCTACGAGCAGTACTTC. Translated: CASSRSSGSSYEQYF.

The J gene is TRBJ1-6, the V gene TRBV18; no reliable D call. The germline V and J ends were trimmed by 2 bases and 11 bases, with 13 bases remaining between them. Germline loops: CDR1 KGHSH, CDR2 LQKENI. The CDR3 contains 14 residues. The CDR3 DNA sequence: TGTGCCAGCTCACCAAAAGGAGGTGAGACACCCCTCCACTTT. Translation gives CASSPKGGETPLHF.

This clone appeared many times. This rearrangement joins TRBV27 to TRBJ1-5; 10 nucleotides agree with TRBD1. Germline trimming cut 9 bases from V and 1 base from J; bases unmatched to any gene: 3. The CDR3 length is 14 residues. Germline assignment: CDR1 MNHEY and CDR2 SMNVEV (reference sequence). CDR3 coding DNA: TGTGCCAGTAGACAGGGGGCGAGCAATCAGCCCCAGCATTTT. As protein: CASRQGASNQPQHF.